What follows are 29 T cell receptor beta chains derived from one specimen sequenced in a study of type 1 regulatory T cells. TCRdb recomputed calls from the reads with MiXCR, one row per CDR3 protein. The profile shows 90,000 to 100,000 distinct CDR3 sequences, around a third of them singletons. Sequencing was performed on CD4+ T cells, either the whole sample or a sorted fraction (not recorded which). The receptors shown here come from a human donor in good health.

This chain links TRBV11-2 with TRBJ2-3; the D is unclear. The V end was cut by 7 bases, the J end by 1 base, with 18 bases between. The CDR3 contains 16 residues. Germline CDR1 reads SGHAT; CDR2 reads FQNNGV. CDR3 amino acids: CASTRRRREGTDTQYF. CDR3 coding DNA: TGTGCCAGCACCCGACGAAGAAGGGAAGGCACAGATACGCAGTATTTT.

The chain employs TRBV9 and TRBJ2-7; either TRBD1 or TRBD2 may fit D (5 bases each). The CDR3 consists of 14 residues. Per the germline V gene, CDR1 is SGDLS and CDR2 is YYNGEE. V dropped 0 bases and J dropped 0 bases, with 7 bases sitting between them. DNA of the CDR3: TGTGCCAGCAGCGTAGGGGGGAGCTCCTACGAGCAGTACTTC. Its translation: CASSVGGSSYEQYF.

This clonotype was seen more than once but under ten times. V and J are TRBV6-5 and TRBJ1-5, with D possibly matching TRBD1 (6 bases). The V gene's germline CDR1 is MNHEY and CDR2 SVGAGI. Trimming pared 6 bases from V and 3 bases from J, leaving 9 bases between. CDR3 length: 13 amino acids. CDR3 region: CASSDRINQPQHF. The DNA of the CDR3 is TGTGCCAGCAGCGACAGGATCAATCAGCCCCAGCATTTT.

In this sample, this clonotype turned up a few times. The chain combines TRBV29-1 with TRBJ2-7, with 16 bases that match TRBD2. The CDR3 is made up of 13 amino acids. With V trimmed by 7 bases and J by 7 bases, 4 bases remained unmatched. Germline V gene sequence: CDR1 SQVTM, CDR2 ANQGSEA. CDR3 residues: CSAGTSGREEQYF. The CDR3 bases are TGCAGCGCCGGGACTAGCGGGAGGGAAGAGCAGTACTTC.

The V gene is TRBV7-9, the J gene TRBJ1-5; D uncertain. The CDR3 has 14 residues. Trimming pared 4 bases from V and 7 bases from J, leaving 14 bases between. Germline V lookup: CDR1 SEHNR, CDR2 FQNEAQ (reference sequence). The CDR3 region is CASSSSYGGQPQHF. In DNA, the CDR3 is TGTGCCAGCAGCTCCTCTTATGGCGGGCAGCCCCAGCATTTT.

The genes are TRBV3-1 and TRBJ2-1; D uncertain. This CDR3 has 15 amino acids. Trimming left V 1 base short and J 9 bases short, with 16 bases between. Germline values: CDR1 LGHDT, CDR2 YNNKEL (reference sequence). The CDR3 nucleotides read TGTGCCAGCAGCCAAGGCCTCAGCCCGTTGGGTGAGCAGTTCTTC. As protein: CASSQGLSPLGEQFF.

The chain combines TRBV7-2 with TRBJ1-4, with TRBD1 matching 8 bases. J gave up 2 bases and V 5 bases, and 10 bases lay outside the gene matches. Looked up from germline, CDR1 is SGHTA and CDR2 is FQGNSA. The CDR3 consists of 17 residues. Written as DNA, the CDR3 is TGTGCCAGCAGCCCTAGAACAGGGGGAGGCACTAATGAAAAACTGTTTTTT. This codes for CASSPRTGGGTNEKLFF.

The DNA for the CDR3 is TGCGCCAGCAGCTCAGCGGGACGGTACGAGCAGTACTTC. Amino acid sequence: CASSSAGRYEQYF. The chain combines TRBV5-1 with TRBJ2-7, with 7 bases aligning to TRBD2. Germline values: CDR1 SGHRS, CDR2 YFSETQ. Trimming removed 3 bases from V and 4 bases from J; junction bases left unmatched: 4. The CDR3 covers 13 residues. The variable domain in full, with the rest retrieved from reference TRBV5-1 and TRBJ2-7, is KAGVTQTPRYLIKTRGQQVTLSCSPISGHRSVSWYQQTPGQGLQFLFEYFSETQRNKGNFPGRFSGRQFSNSRSEMNVSTLELGDSALYLCASSSAGRYEQYFGPGTRLTVT.

The rearrangement links TRBV5-4 to TRBJ2-2; D possibly uses TRBD1 or TRBD2 (5 bases each). There are 16 residues in the CDR3. Germline assignment: CDR1 SGHNT and CDR2 YYREEE (reference sequence). V was cut by 2 bases and J by 0 bases, with 11 bases left in between. The CDR3 nucleotides are TGTGCCAGCAGCTTCGACGGGGACGCGAACACCGGGGAGCTGTTTTTT. Its translation: CASSFDGDANTGELFF.

This clonotype has just a few counts. The chain joins TRBV12-3 or TRBV12-4 to TRBJ2-3; D may be TRBD2 (5 bases). This CDR3 region has 13 residues. Trimming shortened V by 5 bases and J by 4 bases, and 10 bases separated the two germline ends. The CDR3 DNA reads as TGTGCCAGCAGTCCACTGCGGGCAGATACGCAGTATTTT. Protein sequence: CASSPLRADTQYF.

This clonotype was observed many times. The chain is built from TRBV5-1 and TRBJ1-6, with D uncertain. Germline V gene lookup returns CDR1 SGHRS and CDR2 YFSETQ. The CDR3 totals 15 residues. Trimming left V 4 bases short and J 5 bases short, with 13 bases between. The CDR3 spells CASSASTTNNSPLHF. As DNA, the CDR3 is TGCGCCAGCAGCGCGTCGACAACAAATAATTCACCCCTCCACTTT.

This clonotype has more than one count but fewer than ten. The chain links TRBV15 to TRBJ2-7; TRBD2 is a possible D gene (5 bases). The CDR3 sequence is 16 residues long. Trimming shortened V by 0 bases and J by 5 bases, and 17 bases separated the two germline ends. Germline V gene lookup returns CDR1 LNHNV and CDR2 YYDKDF (reference sequence). The CDR3, as DNA: TGTGCCACCAGCAGAGATCTGGGAACTAGTAGGCACGAGCAGTACTTC. Protein sequence: CATSRDLGTSRHEQYF.

The V and J genes are TRBV13 and TRBJ2-2; 7 bases agree with TRBD1. V gave up 2 bases and J gave up 6 bases; unmatched junction bases: 6. Germline CDR1 reads PRHDT; CDR2 reads FYEKMQ (reference sequence). This CDR3 is built from 15 residues. CDR3 sequence (DNA): TGTGCCAGCAGCTTACGAGTAGGGGGCCCCGGGGAGCTGTTTTTT. Amino acid sequence: CASSLRVGGPGELFF.

The chain couples TRBV7-9 to TRBJ2-1; the match to TRBD2 covers 9 bases. With 5 bases clipped from V and 5 bases from J, the junction kept 22 bases outside the gene matches. Germline V lookup: CDR1 SEHNR, CDR2 FQNEAQ (reference sequence). The CDR3 is made up of 20 amino acids. CDR3 bases: TGTGCCAGCAGCGAGGCCCCCCGGGGCTATGTATCTAGCGGGAACAATGAGCAGTTCTTC. Its protein is CASSEAPRGYVSSGNNEQFF. Full variable domain (outside the CDR3, taken from reference TRBV7-9 and TRBJ2-1): DTGVSQNPRHKITKRGQNVTFRCDPISEHNRLYWYRQTLGQGPEFLTYFQNEAQLEKSRLLSDRFSAERPKGSFSTLEIQRTEQGDSAMYLCASSEAPRGYVSSGNNEQFFGPGTRLTVL.

The chain employs TRBV5-1 and TRBJ2-7; D may correspond to TRBD1 or TRBD2 (6 bases each). Trimming cost V 0 bases and J 5 bases, with 9 bases left between them. Per germline, CDR1 SGHRS and CDR2 YFSETQ. The CDR3 loop spans 13 amino acids. In DNA form, the CDR3 reads TGCGCCAGCAGCTTGGGGGGGGCCGACGAGCAGTACTTC. Translation gives CASSLGGADEQYF.

This clonotype was detected only a few times. The gene calls are TRBV28 and TRBJ2-7; 7 bases are shared with TRBD1. With 7 bases clipped from V and 3 bases from J, the junction kept 15 bases outside the gene matches. This CDR3 region has 16 residues. Germline CDR1 is MDHEN and CDR2 is SYDVKM. The CDR3 reads CASTRTSTGRRYEQYF. CDR3 bases: TGTGCCAGCACCAGGACATCGACAGGGCGTCGCTACGAGCAGTACTTC.

This clonotype was recorded a few times. The chain joins TRBV7-8 to TRBJ2-1; 11 bases are a match to TRBD2. Losses at the gene ends were 6 bases for V and 3 bases for J; bases not matched to a gene: 19. The CDR3 extends over 20 amino acids. From germline, CDR1 is SGHVS and CDR2 FQNEAQ. The CDR3 here is CASSLTRILATSGNYNEQFF. In nucleotides, the CDR3 is TGTGCCAGCAGTTTAACCCGAATATTGGCGACTAGCGGGAACTACAATGAGCAGTTCTTC.

J is TRBJ1-6 and V is TRBV7-6; a weak D match, TRBD1 (5 bases). Between the trimmed V and J ends, which lost 6 bases and 11 bases, there was a span of 14 bases. The CDR3 is 13 amino acids. CDR1 is SGHVS and CDR2 is FNYEAQ in the germline V gene. This CDR3 reads CASRAGSNAPLHF. The CDR3 DNA reads as TGTGCCAGCAGAGCAGGGTCCAATGCACCCCTCCACTTT.

A few counts support this clonotype. The V and J genes are TRBV5-5 and TRBJ2-1, with 7 bases aligning to TRBD2. Germline V gene lookup returns CDR1 SGHKS and CDR2 YYEKEE (reference sequence). The CDR3 is 21 residues long. The ends lost 5 bases at V and 3 bases at J; junction bases unmatched: 26. DNA for the CDR3: TGTGCCAGCAGACGCCCCCCATCCTCGATGCAAGGGCGGGGGTACTACAATGAGCAGTTCTTC. This gives the protein CASRRPPSSMQGRGYYNEQFF.

The CDR3 region has the DNA TGCAGTGCCCGCGAGCTCTTCTCCTACGAGCAGTACTTC. It encodes CSARELFSYEQYF. The genes are TRBV20-1 and TRBJ2-7; no clear D. This CDR3 is 13 amino acids long. Per germline, CDR1 DFQATT and CDR2 SNEGSKA (reference sequence). Trimming cost V 6 bases and J 0 bases, with 12 bases left between them.

This clonotype occurred a few times. The rearrangement links TRBV20-1 to TRBJ2-7; tentatively, D is TRBD2 (6 bases). The CDR3 runs to 13 residues. V gave up 1 base and J gave up 7 bases, with 14 bases separating them. CDR1 is DFQATT, CDR2 SNEGSKA, per germline (reference sequence). The CDR3 sequence: CSARGHRREEQYF. The CDR3 DNA sequence: TGCAGTGCTAGAGGCCACCGGAGGGAAGAGCAGTACTTC.

The chain joins TRBV10-2 to TRBJ2-7; 10 bases match TRBD1. Germline assignment: CDR1 WSHSY and CDR2 SAAADI. This CDR3 has 14 residues. V gave up 7 bases and J gave up 6 bases; unmatched junction bases: 9. The CDR3 DNA reads as TGCGCCAGCATCACCGGGACAGGGGTGAGCGAGCAGTACTTC. This encodes CASITGTGVSEQYF.

The rearrangement joins TRBV6-5 to TRBJ2-5, with D perhaps TRBD1 (6 bases). The CDR3 contains 16 residues. V lost 6 bases and J lost 2, with 19 bases in between. The germline V gene has CDR1 MNHEY and CDR2 SVGAGI. Written as DNA, the CDR3 is TGTGCCAGCAGCCCTCCGGTCAGGGGCAAACAAGAGACCCAGTACTTC. It is translated as CASSPPVRGKQETQYF.

The J gene is TRBJ1-1, the V gene TRBV5-1, with no clear D. V was trimmed by 1 base and J by 3 bases, leaving 16 bases between them. This CDR3 has 16 residues. Germline loops: CDR1 SGHRS, CDR2 YFSETQ. For the CDR3, the DNA is TGCGCCAGCAGCTTGTCTCGGGGTAAGAGGGACACTGAAGCTTTCTTT. It encodes CASSLSRGKRDTEAFF.

This clonotype was observed a handful of times. This chain links TRBV7-2 with TRBJ2-5, with 9 nucleotides matching TRBD2. CDR1 SGHTA and CDR2 FQGNSA come from the germline V gene. V lost 6 bases, J lost 3 bases, and 14 bases stayed unmatched. CDR3 length equals 17 residues. In DNA, the CDR3 is TGTGCCAGCAGACCAAAAACAACTAGCGGGCTAAAAGAGACCCAGTACTTC. Translating it yields CASRPKTTSGLKETQYF.

This chain joins TRBV5-1 and TRBJ1-2, with D possibly being TRBD1 (5 bases). This CDR3 is built from 16 residues. Between the trimmed V and J ends, which lost 2 bases and 4 bases, there was a span of 18 bases. Germline V gene lookup returns CDR1 SGHRS and CDR2 YFSETQ. CDR3 nucleotides: TGCGCCAGCAGCTTTGAGGGACGTCGGGGGGGCTATGGCTACACCTTC. It specifies CASSFEGRRGGYGYTF.

This clonotype was counted between two and nine times. CDR3 loop: CASSSMFGDTEAFF. For the CDR3, the DNA is TGTGCCAGCAGCTCCATGTTTGGCGACACTGAAGCTTTCTTT. This chain links TRBV7-8 with TRBJ1-1; D call uncertain. The germline V gene has CDR1 SGHVS and CDR2 FQNEAQ. V shed 4 bases and J shed 3 bases, with 12 bases lying between them. CDR3 length: 14 residues.

V gene TRBV6-5 combines with J gene TRBJ2-5; D is possibly TRBD1 or TRBD2 (7 bases each). The CDR3 length is 12 residues. Trimming shortened V by 9 bases and J by 5 bases, and 13 bases separated the two germline ends. Germline V CDR1 and CDR2: MNHEY, SVGAGI. Here the CDR3 DNA reads TGTGCCAGTAGACAGGGAGGGGAGACCCAGTACTTC. The encoded protein is CASRQGGETQYF.

This chain connects TRBV12-3 or TRBV12-4 to TRBJ2-1; 9 bases agree with TRBD2. The CDR3 totals 18 residues. J gave up 4 bases and V 4 bases, and 14 bases lay outside the gene matches. Written as DNA, the CDR3 is TGTGCCAGCAGTTCACTCTCTAGCGGGAACCGACCGTACAATGAGCAGTTCTTC. Translating gives CASSSLSSGNRPYNEQFF.